This entry features one T cell receptor (beta chain) sequence. Its antigen is undetermined. The conserved phenylalanine or tryptophan normally closing the CDR3 is absent here, so this likely arose from a read error. RNA transcripts were the template for amplifying TCR beta CDR3 regions. The HTBI primer set served for first-round RT-PCR of the TCR CDR3. One entry per CDR3 protein results from TCRdb running MiXCR on the multiplex PCR reads. The sample consists of around 520,000 distinct CDR3 sequences, roughly a quarter of them appearing once. The record originates from a study of T cells in Graves' hyperthyroidism and ophthalmopathy. Patients were excluded because of uncontrolled infection, other autoimmune disease, pregnancy or lactation. Fresh peripheral blood, 9.5 to 10 ml of it, supplied the PBMCs. Study findings and constraints: The model foresaw ophthalmopathy a median around seven months prior to onset.

V was trimmed by 4 bases and J by 3 bases, leaving 16 bases between them. The CDR3 runs 15 residues. Per germline, CDR1 LGHNA and CDR2 YSLEER. The TCR sequence derives from a woman aged 30 to 39 with Graves' ophthalmopathy. Sequencing input: blood. The V call is TRBV4-3, the J call TRBJ2-7; D gene ambiguous. CDR3 region: CASSLGTADNYEQYY. CDR3 DNA: TGCGCCAGCAGCCTAGGTACAGCCGACAACTACGAGCAGTACTAC.